Listed below are T cell receptor beta chains from one sample, sequenced in a study of blood T cell repertoires in COVID-19. TCRdb's copy holds only in-frame clones and misses some; the assay was immunoSEQ multiplex PCR. The table includes roughly 280,000 clones, about nine tenths detected once. The sample consisted of peripheral blood. The source of these receptors is a man between 40 and 49 years old with active or convalescent COVID-19. Both conserved end residues are part of each CDR3. D genes are given only for firm matches. The size entry is marked missing in some rows and otherwise reads once, few, many or a size class.

j_gene	v_gene	d_gene	abundance	CDR3aa	CDR3nt
TRBJ1-5	TRBV12-3/TRBV12-4	-	-	CASSFGRSGPQHF	TGTGCCAGCAGTTTTGGTCGCAGTGGGCCCCAGCATTTT
TRBJ2-5	TRBV4-1	-	-	CASSQVPSPQETQYF	TGCGCCAGCAGCCAAGTCCCCAGTCCCCAAGAGACCCAGTACTTC
TRBJ1-2	TRBV29-1	-	-	CSVVRDDYGYTF	TGCAGCGTTGTACGGGATGACTATGGCTACACCTTC
TRBJ2-2	TRBV3-1/TRBV3-2	-	-	CASSQAGTGELFF	TGTGCCAGCAGCCAAGCGGGCACCGGGGAGCTGTTTTTT
TRBJ2-1	TRBV5-6	-	-	CASSQNQYNEQFF	TGTGCCAGCAGCCAAAACCAGTACAATGAGCAGTTCTTC
TRBJ2-2	TRBV15	-	-	CATSTGVTGELFF	TGTGCCACCAGCACAGGGGTCACCGGGGAGCTGTTTTTT
TRBJ2-7	TRBV18	TRBD1	-	CASSPQGAYEQYF	TGTGCCAGCTCACCTCAGGGGGCCTACGAGCAGTACTTC
TRBJ1-2	TRBV4-1	-	-	CASSQVTPGDNYGYTF	TGCGCCAGCAGCCAAGTTACCCCTGGAGACAACTATGGCTACACCTTC
TRBJ1-4	TRBV5-1	-	-	CASSLGASTNEKLFF	TGCGCCAGCAGCTTGGGCGCTTCAACTAATGAAAAACTGTTTTTT
TRBJ2-1	TRBV25-1	-	-	CASSESRGRGNEQFF	TGTGCCAGCAGTGAATCCAGGGGACGGGGCAATGAGCAGTTCTTC
TRBJ2-4	TRBV6-2/TRBV6-3	TRBD1	-	CASSYPFDTRTGTVAKNIQYF	TGTGCCAGCAGTTACCCCTTCGATACTAGGACAGGGACCGTGGCCAAAAACATTCAGTACTTC
TRBJ1-5	TRBV15	TRBD1	once	CATSRDLGRGQPQHF	TGTGCCACCAGCAGAGATTTGGGCAGGGGGCAGCCCCAGCATTTT
TRBJ1-2	TRBV29-1	TRBD1	-	CSVEDPGQRFWNTF	TGCAGCGTTGAAGATCCGGGACAGAGATTTTGGAACACCTTC
TRBJ1-1	TRBV29-1	-	-	CSASRGAGVGTEAFF	TGCAGCGCCTCCCGGGGGGCGGGGGTTGGCACTGAAGCTTTCTTT
TRBJ2-4	TRBV6-6	-	-	CASTSSAKNIQYF	TGTGCCAGCACAAGCTCAGCCAAAAACATTCAGTACTTC
TRBJ1-1	TRBV6-5	TRBD1	-	CASSPRQGRDTEAFF	TGTGCCAGCAGTCCGAGACAGGGTCGCGACACTGAAGCTTTCTTT
TRBJ1-5	TRBV24-1	-	-	CATSEGGAVNQPQHF	TGTGCCACCAGTGAGGGGGGGGCGGTCAATCAGCCCCAGCATTTT
TRBJ1-6	TRBV10-3	-	once	CAIKDTGSPLHF	TGTGCCATCAAGGACACCGGTTCACCCCTCCACTTT
TRBJ2-1	TRBV5-4	TRBD2	-	CASSGTLAGVNEQFF	TGTGCCAGCAGCGGGACACTAGCGGGGGTAAATGAGCAGTTCTTC
TRBJ1-2	TRBV24-1	TRBD1	-	CATSDQGAYGYTF	TGTGCCACCAGTGACCAGGGGGCCTATGGCTACACCTTC
TRBJ1-5	TRBV11-2	TRBD1	-	CASSGTAHSNQPQHF	TGTGCCAGCAGCGGGACAGCCCATAGCAATCAGCCCCAGCATTTT
TRBJ2-7	TRBV27	-	-	CASSLRGSGAYEQYF	TGTGCCAGCAGTTTAAGGGGGTCAGGAGCCTACGAGCAGTACTTC
TRBJ1-1	TRBV18	TRBD1	few	CASSPGTGRTEAFF	TGTGCCAGCTCGCCTGGGACAGGGCGTACTGAAGCTTTCTTT
TRBJ2-1	TRBV6-1	-	-	CASSEAFLANNEQFF	TGTGCCAGCAGTGAAGCGTTCCTAGCAAACAATGAGCAGTTCTTC
TRBJ2-2	TRBV21-1	-	-	CASSKDRGAIGELFF	TGTGCCAGCAGCAAAGACAGGGGGGCCATCGGGGAGCTGTTTTTT
TRBJ2-5	TRBV7-3	-	-	CASSLGGRETQYF	TGTGCCAGCAGCCTGGGGGGACGAGAGACCCAGTACTTC
TRBJ2-1	TRBV2	-	once	CASSVRRLANHEQFF	TGTGCCAGCAGTGTCCGAAGGCTAGCGAACCATGAGCAGTTCTTC
TRBJ1-1	TRBV29-1	-	-	CSLQKAQGEAFF	TGCAGCTTACAAAAGGCGCAGGGTGAAGCTTTCTTT
TRBJ1-2	TRBV30	-	once	CAWSLLSAGYTF	TGTGCCTGGAGTCTGCTATCCGCCGGCTACACCTTC
TRBJ2-7	TRBV6-5	-	-	CASSFRTGYEQYF	TGTGCCAGCAGTTTCCGGACTGGCTACGAGCAGTACTTC
TRBJ2-3	TRBV30	TRBD1	-	CAWSLGQGGSQYF	TGTGCCTGGAGTTTGGGACAGGGGGGATCGCAGTATTTT
TRBJ2-5	TRBV4-2	-	-	CASSHPGAQETQYF	TGTGCCAGCAGCCACCCAGGGGCCCAAGAGACCCAGTACTTC
TRBJ1-1	TRBV5-1	-	-	CASSPTGGLNTEAFF	TGCGCCAGCAGCCCTACAGGAGGGCTGAACACTGAAGCTTTCTTT
TRBJ2-2	TRBV5-1	-	-	CASSLGSGRNTGELFF	TGCGCCAGCAGCTTGGGGAGCGGGCGGAACACCGGGGAGCTGTTTTTT
TRBJ2-1	TRBV5-1	TRBD2	-	CASSPRTSGSYNEQFF	TGCGCCAGCAGTCCGAGGACTAGCGGATCTTACAATGAGCAGTTCTTC
TRBJ2-6	TRBV6-5	-	-	CASKDWTSGANVLTF	TGTGCCAGCAAGGACTGGACCTCTGGGGCCAACGTCCTGACTTTC
TRBJ2-3	TRBV28	TRBD1	-	CASSPPDRGGADTQYF	TGTGCCAGCAGTCCCCCGGACAGGGGAGGTGCAGATACGCAGTATTTT
TRBJ1-2	TRBV3-1/TRBV3-2	-	-	CASSPSYRVDGYTF	TGTGCCAGCAGTCCAAGTTACAGGGTTGATGGCTACACCTTC
TRBJ1-5	TRBV28	-	-	CASSLLVTSNQPQHF	TGTGCCAGCAGTTTATTAGTTACGAGCAATCAGCCCCAGCATTTT
TRBJ2-7	TRBV11-2	TRBD1	-	CASSLVGAGTGEYEQYF	TGTGCCAGCAGCTTAGTAGGGGCCGGGACAGGGGAATACGAGCAGTACTTC
TRBJ2-7	TRBV5-4	-	-	CASSSRGSSRAKYEQYF	TGTGCCAGCAGCTCCAGGGGATCATCCAGGGCTAAGTACGAGCAGTACTTC
TRBJ2-7	TRBV6-5	-	-	CASTEDEQYF	TGTGCCAGCACCGAGGACGAGCAGTACTTC
TRBJ2-7	TRBV7-9	-	-	CASSLGHNYEQYF	TGTGCCAGCAGCTTGGGCCACAACTACGAGCAGTACTTC
TRBJ2-1	TRBV6-6	TRBD2	-	CASSLPRGGLFNEQFF	TGTGCCAGCAGTCTCCCGCGGGGGGGCCTCTTTAATGAGCAGTTCTTC
TRBJ2-6	TRBV25-1	TRBD2	-	CASSWGGTGANVLTF	TGTGCCAGCAGTTGGGGGGGTACTGGGGCCAACGTCCTGACTTTC
TRBJ1-6	TRBV9	TRBD1	-	CASSVADRGSPLHF	TGTGCCAGCAGCGTAGCCGACAGGGGGTCACCCCTCCACTTT
TRBJ1-5	TRBV27	-	-	CASSGQVNQPQHF	TGTGCCAGCAGTGGCCAAGTCAATCAGCCCCAGCATTTT
TRBJ1-2	TRBV5-4	TRBD1	-	CASSPGQEGYGYTF	TGTGCCAGCAGCCCGGGACAGGAAGGCTATGGCTACACCTTC
TRBJ2-7	TRBV11-3	TRBD2	-	CASSSGTSGSKSYEQYF	TGTGCCAGCAGCTCCGGGACTAGCGGGAGTAAATCCTACGAGCAGTACTTC
TRBJ1-2	TRBV19	TRBD1	-	CACHRQGRYGYTF	TGTGCCTGCCACCGACAGGGTCGGTATGGCTACACCTTC
TRBJ1-4	TRBV4-2	TRBD1	few	CASSHPRQGDEKLFF	TGTGCCAGCAGCCACCCCCGACAGGGAGATGAAAAACTGTTTTTT
TRBJ1-4	TRBV6-1	-	-	CASSVNRNQRSVKLFF	TGTGCCAGCAGTGTGAACAGAAACCAACGTTCAGTAAAACTGTTTTTT
TRBJ2-3	TRBV7-9	-	-	CASSVLGTDTQYF	TGTGCCAGCAGCGTTCTAGGCACAGATACGCAGTATTTT
TRBJ2-1	TRBV4-2	-	-	CASRDLRGSYNEQFF	TGTGCCAGCAGGGACTTGAGGGGGAGCTACAATGAGCAGTTCTTC
TRBJ2-2	TRBV7-3	TRBD2	once	CASSLNPLAGTNTGELFF	TGTGCCAGCAGCTTAAATCCCTTAGCGGGAACGAACACCGGGGAGCTGTTTTTT